One sample yielded the 28 T cell receptor beta chains listed below, sequenced in a study of regulatory T cells in long-lasting Graves disease. The time point was: newly diagnosed GD, antithyroid drugs for less than 3 months. RNA from PBMCs was the source of the TCR library. Library construction for TCR beta used iRepertoire HTBI primers and Arm-PCR of CDR3 regions. TCRdb ran MiXCR on the multiplex PCR reads and lists one entry per CDR3 protein. The sample shows 360,000 or so distinct CDR3 sequences, approximately 16% of them seen only once. These data were also filed under a second study, of T cells in Graves' hyperthyroidism and ophthalmopathy.

The material was peripheral blood mononuclear cells (PBMCs), obtained at new diagnosis, from a patient treated with antithyroid drugs. The receptors here all came from a man between 35 and 55 years old with Graves disease.

This sequence joins TRBV6-5 and TRBJ2-7; possibly TRBD1 for D (5 bases). Looked up from germline, CDR1 is MNHEY and CDR2 is SVGAGI. V shed 2 bases and J shed 4 bases, with 12 bases lying between them. CDR3 length: 14 amino acids. CDR3 amino acids: CASSYGRQGYEQYF. The CDR3 DNA reads TGTGCCAGCAGTTACGGTCGGCAGGGATACGAGCAGTACTTC.

This chain uses TRBV15 with TRBJ2-1; perhaps TRBD1 as D (6 bases). Per germline, CDR1 LNHNV and CDR2 YYDKDF (reference sequence). Trimming removed 2 bases from V and 1 base from J, with 12 bases in between. The CDR3 consists of 16 residues. CDR3 amino acids: CATSRRIDRSYNEQFF. The CDR3 DNA reads TGTGCCACCAGCAGAAGGATCGACAGGTCCTACAATGAGCAGTTCTTC.

This clonotype appeared many times. The chain is built from TRBV28 and TRBJ2-1; tentative D call: TRBD1 (6 bases). Germline CDR1 and CDR2: MDHEN and SYDVKM. V dropped 4 bases and J dropped 0 bases, with 16 bases sitting between them. CDR3 length: 17 amino acids. The CDR3 bases are TGTGCCAGCAGTTCTTCCCCGGGACAAAACTCCTACAATGAGCAGTTCTTC. Amino acids: CASSSSPGQNSYNEQFF.

This clonotype has ten or more counts. This rearrangement joins TRBV7-2 to TRBJ2-3; 11 bases agree with TRBD2. The V gene's germline CDR1 is SGHTA and CDR2 FQGNSA. The J segment lost 6 bases and the V segment lost 6 bases, leaving 8 bases of the junction unmatched. The CDR3 has 15 amino acids. DNA for the CDR3: TGTGCCAGCAGACCCACTAGCGGGGGCTGGGATACGCAGTATTTT. This gives the protein CASRPTSGGWDTQYF. Full variable domain (remainder filled in from reference TRBV7-2 and TRBJ2-3): GAGVSQSPSNKVTEKGKDVELRCDPISGHTALYWYRQSLGQGLEFLIYFQGNSAPDKSGLPSDRFSAERTGGSVSTLTIQRTQQEDSAVYLCASRPTSGGWDTQYFGPGTRLTVL.

This clonotype has a count of ten or more. This chain links TRBV18 with TRBJ1-1; no reliable D call. Germline CDR1 reads KGHSH; CDR2 reads LQKENI. V was shortened by 5 bases and J by 4 bases, with 14 bases between the two germline ends. This CDR3 is built from 14 residues. The CDR3 region is CASSSKTGFTEAFF. CDR3 DNA sequence: TGTGCCAGCTCATCGAAGACGGGATTCACTGAAGCTTTCTTT.

Of note for this clonotype: A much larger clonotype is one base distant, so this may be a read error. The rearrangement links TRBV6-1 to TRBJ2-7, with D tentatively TRBD2 (5 bases). Germline V CDR1 and CDR2: MNHNS, SASEGT. V was shortened by 7 bases and J by 2 bases, with 9 bases between the two germline ends. The CDR3 contains 12 residues. The CDR3, as DNA: TGTGCCAGCATCCAGGAGGCCTACGAGCAGTACTTC. It codes for CASIQEAYEQYF.

In its sample, this clonotype was seen a few times. The V gene is TRBV20-1, the J gene TRBJ2-5; 14 bases agree with TRBD2. V shed 5 bases, J shed 5 bases, and the junction held 4 bases outside the gene matches. Per germline, CDR1 DFQATT and CDR2 SNEGSKA (reference sequence). The CDR3 is 14 residues long. CDR3 residues: CSALRLAGGETQYF. The CDR3 DNA reads as TGCAGTGCTCTTAGACTAGCGGGGGGGGAGACCCAGTACTTC.

This clonotype has just a few counts. The chain links TRBV19 to TRBJ1-4; D is ambiguous. The CDR3 is made up of 11 amino acids. Germline V gives CDR1 LNHDA, CDR2 SQIVND (reference sequence). V was trimmed by 9 bases and J by 10 bases, leaving 12 bases between them. The CDR3 nucleotides are TGTGCCAGCACCGCTTGGGGAAAACTGTTTTTT. This codes for CASTAWGKLFF. Full variable domain (rest looked up from reference TRBV19 and TRBJ1-4): DGGITQSPKYLFRKEGQNVTLSCEQNLNHDAMYWYRQDPGQGLRLIYYSQIVNDFQKGDIAEGYSVSREKKESFPLTVTSAQKNPTAFYLCASTAWGKLFFGSGTQLSVL.

This clonotype has a count of ten or more. The chain employs TRBV2 and TRBJ1-5, with D maybe TRBD1 (6 bases). V was shortened by 6 bases and J by 2 bases, with 20 bases between the two germline ends. CDR1 SNHLY and CDR2 FYNNEI come from the germline V gene. The CDR3 spans 17 residues. In DNA, the CDR3 is TGTGCCAGCAGCGCAAACCCCAGGGGTTTCGGCAATCAGCCCCAGCATTTT. Translation gives CASSANPRGFGNQPQHF.

This clonotype has ten or more counts. This rearrangement joins TRBV5-5 to TRBJ2-1; weak D call: TRBD1 (6 bases). Germline values: CDR1 SGHKS, CDR2 YYEKEE (reference sequence). The CDR3 is 17 residues long. Trimming shortened V by 7 bases and J by 7 bases, and 27 bases separated the two germline ends. The DNA of the CDR3 is TGTGCCAGCGGACCTACAGGGTACTCCCTAATCGAAAATGAGCAGTTCTTC. As protein: CASGPTGYSLIENEQFF.

The CDR3 is CASSPSQLSQETQYF. As DNA, the CDR3 is TGTGCCAGCTCACCGAGTCAGTTATCCCAAGAGACCCAGTACTTC. The V gene is TRBV18, the J gene TRBJ2-5, with unresolved D. The CDR3 is made up of 15 amino acids. V shed 3 bases and J shed 1 base, with 12 bases lying between them. Germline assignment: CDR1 KGHSH and CDR2 LQKENI. The full variable domain, in which reference TRBV18 and TRBJ2-5 provide the parts outside the CDR3, is NAGVMQNPRHLVRRRGQEARLRCSPMKGHSHVYWYRQLPEEGLKFMVYLQKENIIDESGMPKERFSAEFPKEGPSILRIQQVVRGDSAAYFCASSPSQLSQETQYFGPGTRLLVL.

Turning to this clonotype: A read error may produce the germline difference seen at one junction end. The rearrangement uses TRBV18 and TRBJ1-4; D gene uncertain. Germline CDR1 is KGHSH and CDR2 is LQKENI. The CDR3 contains 11 residues. CDR3 protein: CASSPGEKLLF. In DNA form, the CDR3 reads TGTGCCAGCTCACCAGGCGAAAAACTGCTTTTT.

This clonotype was observed at least ten times. The chain employs TRBV2 and TRBJ2-5; D is perhaps TRBD1 or TRBD2 (5 bases each). Between the trimmed V and J ends, which lost 6 bases and 5 bases, there was a span of 13 bases. Germline values: CDR1 SNHLY, CDR2 FYNNEI. The CDR3 is 13 amino acids. The CDR3 DNA follows: TGTGCCAGCAGGGGGGACGGGCCGGAGACCCAGTACTTC. This codes for CASRGDGPETQYF.

This clonotype was observed a few times. The V call is TRBV18, the J call TRBJ1-1, with a weak D call TRBD1 (6 bases). The CDR3 is made up of 14 amino acids. V lost 5 bases to trimming and J lost 6 bases, with 16 bases between them. Looked up from germline, CDR1 is KGHSH and CDR2 is LQKENI. The CDR3 bases are TGTGCCAGCTCAACTCGCAGGGGAAAGGCTGAAGCTTTCTTT. It is translated as CASSTRRGKAEAFF.

Ten or more counts support this clonotype. The gene calls are TRBV7-2 and TRBJ2-7; 7 nucleotides line up with TRBD1. CDR3 length equals 14 residues. V shed 4 bases and J 4 bases; nucleotides not matched to a gene: 7. The germline CDR1 and CDR2 sequences are SGHTA and FQGNSA. DNA of the CDR3: TGTGCCAGCAGCTCTAACAGGGGAAAATACGAGCAGTACTTC. It encodes CASSSNRGKYEQYF.

Only a few counts were recorded for this clonotype. The chain employs TRBV20-1 and TRBJ1-1; the match to TRBD1 covers 12 bases. The V gene end was trimmed by 6 bases and the J gene end by 4 bases; junction bases not matched to a gene: 9. The CDR3 totals 15 residues. Germline CDR1 reads DFQATT; CDR2 reads SNEGSKA (reference sequence). The CDR3 loop is CSARGTGGVGTEAFF. In nucleotides, the CDR3 is TGCAGTGCAAGGGGGACAGGGGGCGTGGGCACTGAAGCTTTCTTT.

In its sample, this clonotype was seen many times. V is TRBV2 and J is TRBJ2-3, with D hard to call. The CDR3 totals 16 residues. V was pared by 4 bases and J by 5 bases, with 19 bases between. Germline lookup yields CDR1 SNHLY and CDR2 FYNNEI. The CDR3 here is CASSGIEYGSRDTQYF. DNA for the CDR3: TGTGCCAGCAGTGGGATTGAGTATGGAAGTAGAGATACGCAGTATTTT.

This clonotype was seen ten or more times. This sequence joins TRBV30 and TRBJ2-5; a weak D match, TRBD2 (6 bases). The CDR3 has 12 amino acids. V lost 0 bases and J 4 bases, leaving 6 bases between the germline ends. The V gene's germline CDR1 is GTSNPN and CDR2 SVGIG (reference sequence). The CDR3: CAWSVGGETQYF. In nucleotides, the CDR3 is TGTGCCTGGAGTGTGGGGGGAGAGACCCAGTACTTC.

In its sample, this clonotype was seen a few times. The V call is TRBV9, the J call TRBJ2-5; TRBD1 matches at 9 bases. There are 14 residues in the CDR3. Germline CDR1 is SGDLS and CDR2 is YYNGEE. The V gene end was trimmed by 3 bases and the J gene end by 5 bases; junction bases not matched to a gene: 5. CDR3 DNA sequence: TGTGCCAGCAGCGCCACAGGGGGCAGGGAGACCCAGTACTTC. This encodes CASSATGGRETQYF.

This clonotype was seen ten or more times. The DNA of the CDR3 is TGTGCCAGCAGCCACGGGACAAGGAGAAATGAAAAACTGTTTTTT. It translates to CASSHGTRRNEKLFF. The chain carries TRBV7-9 and TRBJ1-4; D is possibly TRBD1 (6 bases). This CDR3 has 15 amino acids. Germline V gene sequence: CDR1 SEHNR, CDR2 FQNEAQ (reference sequence). V lost 5 bases, J lost 5 bases, and 15 bases lay in between.

The chain carries TRBV6-2 or TRBV6-3 and TRBJ2-2; no clear D. CDR1 is MNHEY and CDR2 is SVGEGT in the germline V gene. V was cut by 2 bases and J by 1 base, with 11 bases left in between. The CDR3 runs to 16 residues. Here the CDR3 reads CASSYVWVGNTGELFF. The CDR3 region has the DNA TGTGCCAGCAGTTACGTCTGGGTCGGGAACACCGGGGAGCTGTTTTTT.

Concerning this clonotype itself: It is unclear where the CDR3 begins or ends on the DNA, so no DNA is shown, and the CDR3 is as TCRdb lists it. The CDR3 sequence: CAITPGQPPYEQYFGPDTIYF. The rearrangement links TRBV28 to TRBJ1-3; no DNA check was done on the table's D call, TRBD1. Germline-derived CDR1 and CDR2 are MDHEN and SYDVKM. Both ends counted, the CDR3 spans 21 residues.

The table lists this clonotype with a few counts. The chain links TRBV12-3 or TRBV12-4 to TRBJ1-1; 7 bases align to TRBD1. The CDR3 sequence is 14 residues long. The V segment lost 6 bases and the J segment 1 base; nucleotides outside the gene matches: 5. The CDR3 region is CASSRQGENTEAFF. For the CDR3, the DNA is TGTGCCAGCAGCCGACAGGGAGAGAACACTGAAGCTTTCTTT.

The chain employs TRBV24-1 and TRBJ2-3, with 13 bases that match TRBD2. J lost 5 bases, V lost 9 bases, and 4 bases had no gene match. Looked up from germline, CDR1 is KGHDR and CDR2 is SFDVKD. The CDR3 contains 14 residues. CDR3 in amino acids: CATGGLAGRDTQYF. The CDR3 DNA reads as TGTGCCACCGGGGGACTAGCGGGAAGAGATACGCAGTATTTT.

This clonotype has a handful of counts. V and J are TRBV7-9 and TRBJ1-1; 10 positions agree with TRBD1. J gave up 11 bases and V 1 base, and 4 bases lay outside the gene matches. CDR3 length: 13 residues. The germline V gene encodes CDR1 SEHNR and CDR2 FQNEAQ (reference sequence). DNA of the CDR3: TGTGCCAGCAGCTTAGGCGACAGGGGGCCGGCTTTCTTT. This gives the protein CASSLGDRGPAFF.

In this sample, this clonotype turned up many times. J is TRBJ2-2 and V is TRBV5-1; no clear D gene. V was trimmed by 7 bases and J by 0 bases, leaving 10 bases between them. CDR1 is SGHRS and CDR2 is YFSETQ in the germline V gene. The CDR3 is 14 residues long. The CDR3 is CASRPLSNTGELFF. The CDR3 DNA sequence: TGCGCCAGCCGACCACTCTCGAACACCGGGGAGCTGTTTTTT.

This clonotype occurred many times. The chain links TRBV19 to TRBJ1-1, with D hard to call. Per germline, CDR1 LNHDA and CDR2 SQIVND (reference sequence). The CDR3 is 15 amino acids. V gave up 6 bases and J gave up 0 bases, with 14 bases separating them. The CDR3 DNA reads TGTGCCAGTAGCTGGGCGGTTGACCTGAACACTGAAGCTTTCTTT. Amino acid sequence: CASSWAVDLNTEAFF. The complete variable domain, with remaining parts taken from reference TRBV19 and TRBJ1-1, reads DGGITQSPKYLFRKEGQNVTLSCEQNLNHDAMYWYRQDPGQGLRLIYYSQIVNDFQKGDIAEGYSVSREKKESFPLTVTSAQKNPTAFYLCASSWAVDLNTEAFFGQGTRLTVV.

This clonotype occurred a few times. The chain has TRBV20-1 and TRBJ1-4; TRBD1 matches 7 bases. Germline-derived CDR1 and CDR2 are DFQATT and SNEGSKA (reference sequence). The CDR3 totals 13 residues. Germline trimming cut 3 bases from V and 7 bases from J; bases unmatched to any gene: 5. CDR3 in DNA: TGCAGTGCTAGGACAGGGCCAGTTGAAAAACTGTTTTTT. It codes for CSARTGPVEKLFF.